The 25 T cell receptor beta chains below all came from one sample that was sequenced in a study of tumor-infiltrating lymphocytes in primary liver carcinoma. The study co-extracted DNA and RNA from about 20-30 mg of unsorted bulk tissue. A constant-region primer served to make TCR beta cDNA from roughly 480 ng total RNA. ARM-PCR was slightly modified, and three nested multiplex PCR rounds with it gave rise to the TCR beta libraries. PCR rounds one and two used TRBV1-TRBV30 forward primers with a C-beta reverse primer for 10 cycles each. TCRdb called the multiplex PCR reads again in MiXCR, with one record for every CDR3 protein. Here the sample spans about 37,000 distinct CDR3 sequences, roughly 80% being singletons. Sequenced material: tumor-adjacent normal liver tissue. The receptors derive from a man between 35 and 55 years old with primary liver carcinoma and hepatitis B virus infection.

This clonotype was recorded many times. This rearrangement joins TRBV29-1 to TRBJ2-5; D could derive from TRBD1 or TRBD2 (5 bases each). V was shortened by 8 bases and J by 2 bases, with 12 bases between the two germline ends. CDR1 and CDR2 from the germline V gene are SQVTM and ANQGSEA. The CDR3 runs 12 residues. Written as DNA, the CDR3 is TGCAGCCTTAGGGACGGTCAAGAGACCCAGTACTTC. Translation: CSLRDGQETQYF.

As for this clonotype: Compared with germline, one end of the junction differs, possibly owing to a read error. The chain joins TRBV6-6 to TRBJ2-2; 11 nucleotides match TRBD1. Looked up from germline, CDR1 is MNHNY and CDR2 is SVGAGI (reference sequence). The CDR3 runs 17 residues. The CDR3: CASSYSGQGAGTGELSF. The CDR3 coding sequence is TGTGCCAGCAGTTACTCTGGACAGGGGGCGGGAACCGGGGAGCTGTCTTTT.

In the case of this clonotype: Its ends do not fully match the called genes, so a read error is possible. The V gene is TRBV5-4, the J gene TRBJ1-1; D ambiguous. Germline values: CDR1 SGHNT, CDR2 YYREEE (reference sequence). The CDR3 spans 13 residues. For the CDR3, the DNA is TGTCCCGGCAGAATAGGGTTGAACATTGAAGCTTTCTTT. It is translated as CPGRIGLNIEAFF.

As to this clonotype: Given the absence of the conserved phenylalanine or tryptophan at the CDR3 end, a read error is likely. The J gene is TRBJ2-5, the V gene TRBV11-2, with D unclear. CDR1 is SGHAT and CDR2 is FQNNGV in the germline V gene. This CDR3 comprises 16 residues. V lost 0 bases, J lost 5 bases, and 16 bases lay in between. The CDR3 DNA is TGTGCCAGCAGCTTAGAGTCCGGGTTATCGATGGAGACCCAGTACCTC. It yields the protein CASSLESGLSMETQYL.

In the case of this clonotype: The germline gene is not matched at one end of the junction; a read error may be the cause. The chain carries TRBV7-9 and TRBJ2-5; no reliable D call. Germline CDR1 and CDR2: SEHNR and FQNEAQ (reference sequence). This CDR3 has 16 residues. CDR3: CASGLIGQELRETQCF. CDR3 coding DNA: TGTGCCAGCGGCTTAATTGGGCAGGAATTGAGAGAGACCCAGTGCTTC.

A note on this clonotype: A much larger clone lies a single base off, so this may be a read error. The rearrangement links TRBV25-1 to TRBJ2-3; 7 nucleotides align to TRBD2. CDR1 is MGHDK, CDR2 SYGVNS, per germline. The CDR3 runs 11 residues. The CDR3 DNA is TGTGCCAGGAGTGGGGGGGTAGAGCAGTATTTT. Translating gives CARSGGVEQYF. Variable domain in full (rest from reference TRBV25-1 and TRBJ2-3): EADIYQTPRYLVIGTGKKITLECSQTMGHDKMYWYQQDPGMELHLIHYSYGVNSTEKGDLSSESTVSRIRTEHFPLTLESARPSHTSQYLCARSGGVEQYFGPGTRLTVL.

Concerning this clonotype itself: The CDR3 ends on some other residue instead of the conserved phenylalanine or tryptophan, so this is likely a read error. The rearrangement links TRBV5-1 to TRBJ2-7, with D hard to call. V shed 5 bases and J shed 8 bases, with 14 bases lying between them. The CDR3 contains 12 residues. Germline loops: CDR1 SGHRS, CDR2 YFSETQ. The chain's CDR3 is CASRHTDDKQYL. The DNA of the CDR3 is TGCGCCAGCAGGCATACCGACGACAAGCAGTACTTA.

About this clonotype itself: In this CDR3 the conserved last residue, phenylalanine or tryptophan, is missing, so a read error is likely. Because the CDR3's place on the DNA is in doubt, the DNA is left out and the CDR3 is given as listed by TCRdb. The chain combines TRBV6-2 or TRBV6-3 with TRBJ2-3; the table's D call TRBD1 went unverified against the DNA. From germline, CDR1 is MNHEY and CDR2 SVGEGT. Inclusive of both ends, the CDR3 amounts to 16 amino acids. CDR3: CASSPRHTATGLTLYL.

Notes on this clonotype: At one end, the junction sequence differs from germline, possibly due to a read error. This rearrangement joins TRBV4-3 to TRBJ2-2, with a weak D call TRBD1 (6 bases). This CDR3 is 15 amino acids long. From germline, CDR1 is LGHNA and CDR2 YSLEER. Here the CDR3 DNA reads TGCGCTAGCAGCCAAGAAACGGGACACACCGGGGAGCCGTTTTTT. Protein: CASSQETGHTGEPFF.

With regard to this clonotype: A read error may produce the germline difference seen at one junction end. The chain recombines TRBV30 with TRBJ1-1; a possible D gene is TRBD1 (6 bases). CDR1 is GTSNPN, CDR2 SVGIG, per germline (reference sequence). The CDR3 loop spans 15 amino acids. Here the CDR3 DNA reads TGTGCCCGGAGTGTAAGAACAGGGATGAACACTGAAGCTTTCTTT. Protein product: CARSVRTGMNTEAFF.

Note on this clonotype: At one boundary the junction diverges from the germline segment, which might be a read error. The chain carries TRBV29-1 and TRBJ2-7; maybe TRBD2 (6 bases). CDR3 size: 16 residues. Germline loops: CDR1 SQVTM, CDR2 ANQGSEA. CDR3 in DNA: TGCTGCGCCATGACATCTGGGACTGGCACTCCCTACGAACAGAACTTC. Protein sequence: CCAMTSGTGTPYEQNF.

As regards this clonotype: Sequence at one end of the junction differs from germline and may be a read error. The V call is TRBV5-5, the J call TRBJ1-1; D is ambiguous. The germline V gene encodes CDR1 SGHKS and CDR2 YYEKEE (reference sequence). The CDR3 is 15 amino acids. The CDR3 region is CTSRHEGERYTEAFF. Here the CDR3 DNA reads TGTACCAGCAGGCACGAGGGTGAGCGGTACACTGAAGCTTTCTTT.

Note on this clonotype: The conserved phenylalanine or tryptophan is not found at the CDR3 terminus, so this likely reflects a read error. It is unclear where the CDR3 begins or ends on the DNA, so no DNA is shown, and the CDR3 is as TCRdb lists it. The V and J genes are TRBV29-1 and TRBJ2-2; the table's TRBD2 call for D was not verified on the DNA. Germline V gene lookup returns CDR1 SQVTM and CDR2 ANQGSEA. The CDR3 is made up of 16 amino acids, end residues included. The chain's CDR3 is CSGLLTSGGRTGELLS.

Comments on this clonotype: The junction does not match germline at one end; this may be a read error. This rearrangement joins TRBV29-1 to TRBJ2-7, with a weak D call TRBD2 (7 bases). The germline V gene encodes CDR1 SQVTM and CDR2 ANQGSEA. There are 12 residues in the CDR3. The CDR3 DNA is TGCAGGCCCAAGGGGGGGACCTACGAGCAGTGCTTC. Amino acids: CRPKGGTYEQCF.

As to this clonotype: The CDR3 carries no conserved terminal phenylalanine or tryptophan, so it likely arises from a read error. This sequence joins TRBV4-1 and TRBJ1-4; 7 nucleotides align to TRBD1. Germline CDR1 and CDR2: MGHRA and YSYEKL. The CDR3 extends over 16 amino acids. Trimming at V came to 2 bases and at J to 8 bases, leaving 11 bases not matched to a gene. The CDR3 coding sequence is TGCGCCAGCAGCCAACGAGGAGGGGGCCGGGGAGAAAAACTGTTTTTA. Amino acid sequence: CASSQRGGGRGEKLFL.

Notes on this clonotype: Since a much larger clone is just one base distant, this may be a read error. The chain uses TRBV29-1 and TRBJ2-1, with 7 bases identical to TRBD2. CDR3 length equals 13 residues. The V gene's germline CDR1 is SQVTM and CDR2 ANQGSEA. The CDR3 nucleotides read TGCAGCGGGGGGGGAGTACCCTACAGTGAGCAGTTCTTC. It is translated as CSGGGVPYSEQFF.

To note about this clonotype: No conserved phenylalanine or tryptophan ends this CDR3, so it is likely a read error. The rearrangement links TRBV5-1 to TRBJ2-1, with D tentatively TRBD2 (6 bases). The CDR3 is made up of 19 amino acids. Deletions cut 1 base from V and 2 bases from J, with 22 bases between. The germline gives CDR1 SGHRS, CDR2 YFSETQ. The CDR3 region has the DNA TGCGCCAGCAGCTTGCGAGATGGGAAAAGCGGAGGGGCCTACAATGAGCAGTTCTTA. Encoded protein: CASSLRDGKSGGAYNEQFL.

Worth noting for this clonotype: A much larger clone differs from this one at a single base, so this may be a read error. This chain links TRBV30 with TRBJ1-2; tentative D call: TRBD1 (5 bases). CDR3 length equals 14 residues. Germline loops: CDR1 GTSNPN, CDR2 SVGIG (reference sequence). V was pared by 4 bases and J by 6 bases, with 18 bases between. CDR3 DNA: TGTGCCTGGACCCACTGGGGCGAAGCGGATGGCTACACCTTC. It specifies CAWTHWGEADGYTF.

This clonotype was picked up a small number of times. The chain employs TRBV6-1 and TRBJ1-2; D is uncertain. With 6 bases removed from V and 6 bases from J, the gap between germline ends came to 20 bases. Looked up from germline, CDR1 is MNHNS and CDR2 is SASEGT. CDR3 length equals 15 residues. The CDR3: CASSGSAEGYDGYTF. In DNA form, the CDR3 reads TGTGCCAGCAGCGGGAGCGCCGAGGGATACGATGGCTACACCTTC.

As regards this clonotype: Germline is not matched at one junction end, which may reflect a read error. The J gene is TRBJ1-4, the V gene TRBV29-1; 7 bases map to TRBD1. This CDR3 spans 13 amino acids. Looked up from germline, CDR1 is SQVTM and CDR2 is ANQGSEA. Here the CDR3 DNA reads TGCGGCGTTCGGGGACAGTGGAATGAAAAACTGTTTTTT. It encodes CGVRGQWNEKLFF. Looking up the rest from reference TRBV29-1 and TRBJ1-4 gives the full variable domain: SAVISQKPSRDICQRGTSLTIQCQVDSQVTMMFWYRQQPGQSLTLIATANQGSEATYESGFVIDKFPISRPNLTFSTLTVSNMSPEDSSIYLCGVRGQWNEKLFFGSGTQLSVL.

Comments on this clonotype: The conserved phenylalanine or tryptophan is not found at the CDR3 terminus, so this likely reflects a read error. V and J are TRBV19 and TRBJ1-5; 8 bases agree with TRBD1. Germline CDR1 reads LNHDA; CDR2 reads SQIVND (reference sequence). V trimming: 7 bases; J trimming: 6 bases; junction bases outside the gene matches: 8. The CDR3 runs to 14 residues. The DNA for the CDR3 is TGTGCCAGTACCGTCCAGGGGGCGTCTCAGCCCCAGCATCTT. This translates into CASTVQGASQPQHL.

Details on this clonotype: The germline gene is not matched at one end of the junction; a read error may be the cause. The CDR3 is CASRPSGTAYGQYF. In nucleotides, the CDR3 is TGTGCCAGCAGACCCAGTGGGACCGCCTACGGGCAGTACTTC. The gene calls are TRBV2 and TRBJ2-7, with D possibly being TRBD1 or TRBD2 (5 bases each). Per the germline V gene, CDR1 is SNHLY and CDR2 is FYNNEI. This CDR3 comprises 14 residues. Looking up the rest from reference TRBV2 and TRBJ2-7 gives the full variable domain: EPEVTQTPSHQVTQMGQEVILRCVPISNHLYFYWYRQILGQKVEFLVSFYNNEISEKSEIFDDQFSVERPDGSNFTLKIRSTKLEDSAMYFCASRPSGTAYGQYFGPGTRLTVT.

The sample holds many counts of this clonotype. The gene calls are TRBV5-4 and TRBJ2-5; D is possibly TRBD1 (5 bases). V was cut by 0 bases and J by 3 bases, with 9 bases left in between. CDR3 length equals 14 residues. The germline V gene encodes CDR1 SGHNT and CDR2 YYREEE (reference sequence). CDR3 sequence reads: CASSLGGVEETQYF. The CDR3 nucleotides read TGTGCCAGCAGCTTGGGGGGCGTGGAAGAGACCCAGTACTTC.

This clonotype was picked up a small number of times. Just one base apart from a much larger clone, this may be a read error. The chain links TRBV28 to TRBJ2-2; 7 bases align to TRBD2. Germline V gene lookup returns CDR1 MDHEN and CDR2 SYDVKM. The CDR3 has 15 residues. The chain's CDR3 is CTSSRREPGTGELFF. CDR3 in DNA: TGTACCAGCAGTAGGCGGGAGCCTGGAACCGGGGAGCTGTTTTTT.

Concerning this clonotype: Without the conserved terminal phenylalanine or tryptophan, this CDR3 likely stems from a read error. The chain employs TRBV5-5 and TRBJ2-3, with 14 bases lining up with TRBD2. Germline V gene lookup returns CDR1 SGHKS and CDR2 YYEKEE (reference sequence). This CDR3 region has 17 residues. The CDR3 here is CDSSPTGTSGSGDTQYY. The CDR3, as DNA: TGTGACAGCAGCCCGACTGGGACTAGCGGGAGTGGAGATACGCAGTATTAT.